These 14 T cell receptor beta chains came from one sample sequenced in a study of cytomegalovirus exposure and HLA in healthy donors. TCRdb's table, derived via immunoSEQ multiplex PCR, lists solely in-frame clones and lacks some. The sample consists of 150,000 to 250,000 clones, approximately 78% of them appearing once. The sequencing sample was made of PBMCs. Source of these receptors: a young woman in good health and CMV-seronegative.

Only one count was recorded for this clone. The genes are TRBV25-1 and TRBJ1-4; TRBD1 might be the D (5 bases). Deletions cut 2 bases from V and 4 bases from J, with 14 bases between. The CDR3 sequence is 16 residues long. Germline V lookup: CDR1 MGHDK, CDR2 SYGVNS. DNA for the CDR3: TGTGCCAGCAGTGAAGGACGACAGAACCTTAATGAAAAACTGTTTTTT. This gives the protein CASSEGRQNLNEKLFF.

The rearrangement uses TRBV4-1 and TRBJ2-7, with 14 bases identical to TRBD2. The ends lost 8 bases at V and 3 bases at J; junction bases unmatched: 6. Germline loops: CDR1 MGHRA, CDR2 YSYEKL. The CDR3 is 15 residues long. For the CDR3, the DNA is TGCGCCAGCGGGACTAGCGGGAGCGCCGGCTACGAGCAGTACTTC. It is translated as CASGTSGSAGYEQYF.

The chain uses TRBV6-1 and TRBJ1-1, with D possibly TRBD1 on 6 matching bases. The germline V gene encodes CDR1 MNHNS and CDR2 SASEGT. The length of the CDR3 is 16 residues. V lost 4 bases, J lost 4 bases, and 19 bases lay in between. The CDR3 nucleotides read TGTGCCAGCAGTGCGGCATTGGGGGGGCATAGCACTGAAGCTTTCTTT. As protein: CASSAALGGHSTEAFF.

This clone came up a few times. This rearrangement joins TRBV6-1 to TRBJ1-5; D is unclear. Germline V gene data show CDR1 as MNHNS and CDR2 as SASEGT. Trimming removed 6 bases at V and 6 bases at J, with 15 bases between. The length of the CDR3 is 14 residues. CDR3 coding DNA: TGTGCCAGCAGAGCAGGATCAGCAAGTCAGCCCCAGCATTTT. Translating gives CASRAGSASQPQHF.

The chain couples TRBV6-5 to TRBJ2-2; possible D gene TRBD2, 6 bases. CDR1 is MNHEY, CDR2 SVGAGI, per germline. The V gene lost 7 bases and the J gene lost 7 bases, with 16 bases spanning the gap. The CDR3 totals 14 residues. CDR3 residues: CASKPRLASGELFF. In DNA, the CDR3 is TGTGCCAGCAAGCCCCGCCTAGCGAGCGGGGAGCTGTTTTTT.

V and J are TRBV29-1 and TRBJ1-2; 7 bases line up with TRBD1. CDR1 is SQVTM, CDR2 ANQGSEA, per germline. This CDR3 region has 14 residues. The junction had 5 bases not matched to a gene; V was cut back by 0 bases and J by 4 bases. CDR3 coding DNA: TGCAGCGTTGAAGAGGCAGGGGGAGGCTATGGCTACACCTTC. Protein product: CSVEEAGGGYGYTF.

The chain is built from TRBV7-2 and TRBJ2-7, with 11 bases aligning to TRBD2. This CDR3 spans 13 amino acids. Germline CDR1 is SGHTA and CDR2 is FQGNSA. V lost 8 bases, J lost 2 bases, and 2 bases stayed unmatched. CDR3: CASHSGGAYEQYF. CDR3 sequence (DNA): TGTGCCAGCCATAGCGGGGGGGCCTACGAGCAGTACTTC.

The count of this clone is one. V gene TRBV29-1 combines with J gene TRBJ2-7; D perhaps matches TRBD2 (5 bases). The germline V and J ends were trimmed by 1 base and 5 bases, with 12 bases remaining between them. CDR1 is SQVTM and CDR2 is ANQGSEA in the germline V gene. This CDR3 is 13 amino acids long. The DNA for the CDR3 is TGCAGCGTTGAAGGGGAGAGCGGCCACGAGCAGTACTTC. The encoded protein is CSVEGESGHEQYF.

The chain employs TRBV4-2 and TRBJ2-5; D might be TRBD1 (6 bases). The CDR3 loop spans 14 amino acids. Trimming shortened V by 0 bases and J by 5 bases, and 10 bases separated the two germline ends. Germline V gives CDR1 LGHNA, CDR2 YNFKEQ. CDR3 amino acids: CASSQEDRWETQYF. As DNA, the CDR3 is TGTGCCAGCAGCCAAGAGGACAGATGGGAGACCCAGTACTTC.

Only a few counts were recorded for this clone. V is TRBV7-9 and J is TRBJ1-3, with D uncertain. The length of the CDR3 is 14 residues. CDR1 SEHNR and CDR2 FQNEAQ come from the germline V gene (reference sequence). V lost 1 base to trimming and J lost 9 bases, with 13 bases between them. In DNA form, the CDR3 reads TGTGCCAGCAGCTTAGATATGATGTCGGGCACCATATATTTT. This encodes CASSLDMMSGTIYF.

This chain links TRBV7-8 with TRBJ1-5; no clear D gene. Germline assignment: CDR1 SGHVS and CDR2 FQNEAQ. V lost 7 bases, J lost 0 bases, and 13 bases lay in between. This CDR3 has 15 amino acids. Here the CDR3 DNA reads TGTGCCAGCACCCCGAGGGCGGATAGCAATCAGCCCCAGCATTTT. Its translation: CASTPRADSNQPQHF.

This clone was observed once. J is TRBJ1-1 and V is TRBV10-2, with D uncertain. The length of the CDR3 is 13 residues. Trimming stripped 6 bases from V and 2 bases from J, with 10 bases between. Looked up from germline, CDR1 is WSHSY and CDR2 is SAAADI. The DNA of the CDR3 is TGCGCCAGCAGATCGATAGCAAACACTGAAGCTTTCTTT. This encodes CASRSIANTEAFF.

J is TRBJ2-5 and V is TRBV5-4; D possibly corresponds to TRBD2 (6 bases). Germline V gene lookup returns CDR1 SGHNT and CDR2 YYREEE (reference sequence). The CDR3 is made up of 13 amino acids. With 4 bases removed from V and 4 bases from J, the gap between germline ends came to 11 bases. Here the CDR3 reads CASSLMGGETQYF. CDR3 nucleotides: TGTGCCAGCAGCCTGATGGGGGGAGAGACCCAGTACTTC.

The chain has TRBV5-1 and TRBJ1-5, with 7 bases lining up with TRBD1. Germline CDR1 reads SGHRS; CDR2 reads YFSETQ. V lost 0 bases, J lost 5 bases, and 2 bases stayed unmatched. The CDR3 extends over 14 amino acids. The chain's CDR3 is CASSLGDRDQPQHF. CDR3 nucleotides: TGCGCCAGCAGCTTGGGAGACAGGGATCAGCCCCAGCATTTT.